Given below is one T cell receptor (beta chain) in context. Profiling relied on immunoSEQ multiplex PCR, and the TCRdb table lists in-frame clones only, not all of them. The sample carries some 89,000 clones, roughly 89% recorded once. The data were taken from a study of blood T cell repertoires in COVID-19. The source of this sequence is a human donor in a cohort sampled during active COVID-19. Input material: peripheral blood.

The CDR3 region is CATGGDSKNIQYF. CDR3 DNA sequence: TGTGCCACCGGAGGGGACAGTAAAAACATTCAGTACTTC. J is TRBJ2-4 and V is TRBV18; D is perhaps TRBD1 (7 bases). Germline loops: CDR1 KGHSH, CDR2 LQKENI. This CDR3 spans 13 amino acids. Trimming cost V 10 bases and J 4 bases, with 14 bases left between them.